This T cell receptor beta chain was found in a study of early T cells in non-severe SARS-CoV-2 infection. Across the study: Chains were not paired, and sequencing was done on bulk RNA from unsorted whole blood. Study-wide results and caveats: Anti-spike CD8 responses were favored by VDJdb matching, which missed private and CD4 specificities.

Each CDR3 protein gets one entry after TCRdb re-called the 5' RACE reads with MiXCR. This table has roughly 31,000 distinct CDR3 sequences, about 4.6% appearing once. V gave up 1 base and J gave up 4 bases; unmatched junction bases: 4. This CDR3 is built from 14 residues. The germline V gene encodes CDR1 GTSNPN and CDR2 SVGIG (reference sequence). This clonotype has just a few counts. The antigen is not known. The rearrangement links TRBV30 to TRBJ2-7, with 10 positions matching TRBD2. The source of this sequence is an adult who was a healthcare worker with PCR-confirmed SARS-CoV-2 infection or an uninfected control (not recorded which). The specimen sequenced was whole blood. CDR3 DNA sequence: TGTGCCTGGAGTGCTCTAGCGGGGGCATACGAGCAGTACTTC. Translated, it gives CAWSALAGAYEQYF.